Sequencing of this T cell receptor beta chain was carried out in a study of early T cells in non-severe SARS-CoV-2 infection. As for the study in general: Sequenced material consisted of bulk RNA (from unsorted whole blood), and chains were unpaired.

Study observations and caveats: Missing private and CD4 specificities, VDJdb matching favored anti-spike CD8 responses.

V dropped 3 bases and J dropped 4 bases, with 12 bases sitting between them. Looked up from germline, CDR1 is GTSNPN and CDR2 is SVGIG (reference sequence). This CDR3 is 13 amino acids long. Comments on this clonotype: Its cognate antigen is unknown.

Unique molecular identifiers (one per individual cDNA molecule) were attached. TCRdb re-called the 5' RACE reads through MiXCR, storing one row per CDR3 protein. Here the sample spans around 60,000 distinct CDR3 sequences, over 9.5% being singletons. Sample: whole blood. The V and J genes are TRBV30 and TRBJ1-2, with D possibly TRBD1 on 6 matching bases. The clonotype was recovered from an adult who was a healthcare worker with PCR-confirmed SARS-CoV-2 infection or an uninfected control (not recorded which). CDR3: CAWSRGGGYGYTF. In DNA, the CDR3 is TGTGCCTGGAGCAGGGGAGGTGGCTATGGCTACACCTTC. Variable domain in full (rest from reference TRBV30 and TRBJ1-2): SQTIHQWPATLVQPVGSPLSLECTVEGTSNPNLYWYRQAAGRGLQLLFYSVGIGQISSEVPQNLSASRPQDRQFILSSKKLLLSDSGFYLCAWSRGGGYGYTFGSGTRLTVV.